This entry lists 23 T cell receptor beta chains sequenced from one sample in a study of graft-versus-host responses after intestinal transplantation. TCRdb's table, derived via immunoSEQ multiplex PCR, lists solely in-frame clones and lacks some. The repertoire holds fewer than 25,000 clones, with 80% to 90% as singletons. The sample consisted of PBMCs, taken 463 days after intestinal transplant. These receptors were collected from a human patient who received an intestinal transplant, so some T cells may come from the graft donor.

The V and J genes are TRBV7-2 and TRBJ2-1; 7 nucleotides align to TRBD1. V was clipped by 6 bases and J by 1 base; unmatched bases: 9. CDR1 is SGHTA and CDR2 is FQGNSA in the germline V gene. CDR3 size: 16 residues. The CDR3 sequence: CASRVLAGGSYNEQFF. CDR3 sequence (DNA): TGTGCCAGCAGGGTCTTGGCAGGGGGTTCCTACAATGAGCAGTTCTTC.

The gene calls are TRBV29-1 and TRBJ2-2; D gene ambiguous. Germline CDR1 is SQVTM and CDR2 is ANQGSEA. Trimming stripped 7 bases from V and 2 bases from J, with 8 bases between. This CDR3 has 12 residues. CDR3 bases: TGCAGCGCTTGGTTCAACACCGGGGAGCTGTTTTTT. Its translation: CSAWFNTGELFF.

DNA for the CDR3: TGCAGCGTAGCCCCTATGGGCGTCAATGAGCAGTTCTTC. It specifies CSVAPMGVNEQFF. This chain joins TRBV29-1 and TRBJ2-1, with D uncertain. Trimming removed 6 bases at V and 6 bases at J, with 15 bases between. Germline loops: CDR1 SQVTM, CDR2 ANQGSEA. The CDR3 contains 13 residues.

The chain has TRBV14 and TRBJ1-2, with D possibly TRBD1 on 5 matching bases. V gave up 4 bases and J gave up 4 bases, with 10 bases separating them. Per germline, CDR1 SGHDN and CDR2 FVKESK. The CDR3 runs 13 residues. CDR3 protein: CASSPIRGYGYTF. CDR3 bases: TGTGCCAGCAGCCCTATTAGGGGCTATGGCTACACCTTC.

This sequence joins TRBV19 and TRBJ1-5; the match to TRBD1 covers 7 bases. The V segment lost 2 bases and the J segment 6 bases; nucleotides outside the gene matches: 7. The CDR3 consists of 15 residues. Germline loops: CDR1 LNHDA, CDR2 SQIVND (reference sequence). The CDR3 here is CASSITPTGTQPQHF. DNA for the CDR3: TGTGCCAGTAGTATAACCCCGACAGGGACTCAGCCCCAGCATTTT.

This clone came up a few times. The CDR3 region has the DNA TGCGCCAGCAGCTTTTTAGCGGGAGGGGCTGGCACCGGGGAGCTGTTTTTT. Protein: CASSFLAGGAGTGELFF. The V gene is TRBV5-1, the J gene TRBJ2-2; 11 nucleotides align to TRBD2. The germline CDR1 and CDR2 sequences are SGHRS and YFSETQ. V was pared by 2 bases and J by 4 bases, with 7 bases of the junction left unmatched. This CDR3 contains 17 residues.

The CDR3 DNA follows: TGTGCCAGCTCACCACTCCTAGCGGACTTCCAAGAGACCCAGTACTTC. The encoded protein is CASSPLLADFQETQYF. The chain is built from TRBV18 and TRBJ2-5, with 7 positions matching TRBD2. Germline V gene sequence: CDR1 KGHSH, CDR2 LQKENI. The CDR3 covers 16 residues. V shed 1 base, J shed 1 base, and the junction held 6 bases outside the gene matches.

The chain uses TRBV19 and TRBJ2-7; 10 nucleotides align to TRBD1. The length of the CDR3 is 15 residues. Germline V gene data show CDR1 as LNHDA and CDR2 as SQIVND (reference sequence). Germline trimming cut 4 bases from V and 5 bases from J; bases unmatched to any gene: 8. The DNA for the CDR3 is TGTGCCAGTAGTACCCTCGCGACAGGGGGCCACGAGCAGTACTTC. This encodes CASSTLATGGHEQYF.

The chain couples TRBV12-5 to TRBJ2-3; a possible D gene is TRBD2 (5 bases). The CDR3 contains 15 residues. Germline CDR1 reads LGHNT; CDR2 reads FRNRAP. Deletions cut 6 bases from V and 0 bases from J, with 13 bases between. CDR3 coding DNA: TGTGCTAGTGGGAGTAGCGCCTCTAGCACAGATACGCAGTATTTT. Its translation: CASGSSASSTDTQYF.

This sequence joins TRBV9 and TRBJ2-5; D might be TRBD1 (6 bases). CDR3 size: 16 residues. The germline V gene has CDR1 SGDLS and CDR2 YYNGEE. Trimming shortened V by 4 bases and J by 2 bases, and 18 bases separated the two germline ends. CDR3 DNA sequence: TGTGCCAGCAGCTCCCGAGAGGGCAGGGGACAAGAGACCCAGTACTTC. Its translation: CASSSREGRGQETQYF.

The chain is built from TRBV19 and TRBJ2-3, with D hard to call. There are 16 residues in the CDR3. V shed 5 bases and J shed 3 bases, with 18 bases lying between them. CDR1 LNHDA and CDR2 SQIVND come from the germline V gene (reference sequence). The CDR3 sequence is CASSLNPALWTDTQYF. DNA of the CDR3: TGTGCCAGTAGTCTGAACCCCGCCCTCTGGACAGATACGCAGTATTTT.

This clone was seen only once. This chain links TRBV30 with TRBJ2-3; D may be TRBD2 (5 bases). V was cut by 2 bases and J by 2 bases, with 8 bases left in between. Germline CDR1 and CDR2: GTSNPN and SVGIG (reference sequence). This CDR3 has 13 amino acids. CDR3 DNA: TGTGCCTGGAGTTTTGGACTCACAGATACGCAGTATTTT. Translation gives CAWSFGLTDTQYF.

This clone was found once. The chain has TRBV19 and TRBJ2-7; D may match TRBD1 or TRBD2 (5 bases each). Germline loops: CDR1 LNHDA, CDR2 SQIVND (reference sequence). The CDR3 spans 12 residues. With 5 bases removed from V and 6 bases from J, the gap between germline ends came to 11 bases. Here the CDR3 reads CASSLSGAEQYF. For the CDR3, the DNA is TGTGCCAGTAGTCTCTCCGGGGCCGAGCAGTACTTC.

V usage is TRBV30 and J usage is TRBJ1-5, with a possible D match to TRBD1 (6 bases). V dropped 0 bases and J dropped 5 bases, with 8 bases sitting between them. Germline V gene data show CDR1 as GTSNPN and CDR2 as SVGIG (reference sequence). The CDR3 sequence is 13 residues long. The chain's CDR3 is CAWSVHRDQPQHF. The CDR3 coding sequence is TGTGCCTGGAGTGTGCACAGGGATCAGCCCCAGCATTTT.

V and J are TRBV6-1 and TRBJ2-7, with D perhaps matching TRBD2 (5 bases). Germline values: CDR1 MNHNS, CDR2 SASEGT. The CDR3 is 13 residues long. V lost 2 bases, J lost 3 bases, and 8 bases lay in between. CDR3 loop: CASSESEDYEQYF. CDR3 sequence (DNA): TGTGCCAGCAGTGAATCGGAGGACTACGAGCAGTACTTC.

The chain carries TRBV5-1 and TRBJ2-1, with D maybe TRBD2 (6 bases). CDR3 size: 13 residues. The V end lost 7 bases, the J end lost 0 bases, and 8 bases lay between the germline ends. Germline assignment: CDR1 SGHRS and CDR2 YFSETQ. CDR3 loop: CASRGLSYNEQFF. The DNA of the CDR3 is TGCGCCAGCCGGGGACTCTCCTACAATGAGCAGTTCTTC.

This chain connects TRBV5-8 to TRBJ2-5; D may be TRBD1 (6 bases). Germline V gene sequence: CDR1 SGHTS, CDR2 YDEGEE. The V and J ends lost 4 bases and 2 bases respectively, with 12 bases between them. This CDR3 contains 14 residues. The CDR3 region has the DNA TGTGCCAGCAGCCACAGGGTTGGACAAGAGACCCAGTACTTC. This gives the protein CASSHRVGQETQYF.

The gene calls are TRBV13 and TRBJ2-5; D remains unclear. V was clipped by 5 bases and J by 3 bases, with 13 bases between them. CDR1 PRHDT and CDR2 FYEKMQ come from the germline V gene (reference sequence). CDR3 length: 14 residues. The CDR3 sequence: CASSRTTGEETQYF. The CDR3, as DNA: TGTGCCAGCAGCCGTACCACGGGCGAAGAGACCCAGTACTTC.

The rearrangement joins TRBV28 to TRBJ1-2; tentative D call: TRBD1 (6 bases). Germline assignment: CDR1 MDHEN and CDR2 SYDVKM. V lost 2 bases, J lost 4 bases, and 14 bases lay in between. The CDR3 has 15 residues. CDR3 DNA: TGTGCCAGCAGTTTAGGGGGGACACCAATCTATGGCTACACCTTC. Translated: CASSLGGTPIYGYTF.

The rearrangement uses TRBV28 and TRBJ2-2; 7 bases map to TRBD1. Germline V gives CDR1 MDHEN, CDR2 SYDVKM. Trimming took 4 bases from V and 8 from J; bases not matched to a gene: 10. This CDR3 comprises 15 residues. CDR3 in DNA: TGTGCCAGCAGTTCCGCACGACAGGGATTGGGGGAGCTGTTTTTT. Translated, it gives CASSSARQGLGELFF.

The chain links TRBV2 to TRBJ2-4; D is perhaps TRBD2 (5 bases). CDR1 is SNHLY and CDR2 is FYNNEI in the germline V gene. This CDR3 is 13 amino acids long. Between the trimmed V and J ends, which lost 5 bases and 9 bases, there was a span of 14 bases. Here the CDR3 reads CASSQNWGAIQYF. The CDR3 coding sequence is TGTGCCAGCAGTCAAAACTGGGGAGCCATTCAGTACTTC.

This rearrangement joins TRBV18 to TRBJ2-7; D ambiguous. The V and J ends lost 3 bases and 7 bases respectively, with 13 bases between them. This CDR3 is built from 13 residues. Germline V gives CDR1 KGHSH, CDR2 LQKENI. The CDR3 sequence: CASSPVDDGEQYF. The CDR3 DNA sequence: TGTGCCAGCTCACCTGTGGACGACGGAGAGCAGTACTTC.

This clone was detected once. This chain connects TRBV5-1 to TRBJ2-2, with 9 positions matching TRBD2. The CDR3 has 15 residues. The germline V gene encodes CDR1 SGHRS and CDR2 YFSETQ. The junction had 7 bases not matched to a gene; V was cut back by 6 bases and J by 4 bases. CDR3 loop: CASTLRTSATGELFF. Written as DNA, the CDR3 is TGCGCCAGCACCCTCCGGACTAGCGCCACCGGGGAGCTGTTTTTT.